These T cell receptor beta chains were read from a single sample in a study of blood T cell repertoires in COVID-19. Method: immunoSEQ multiplex PCR; TCRdb's copy keeps in-frame clones and lacks some. Found here are some 48,000 clones, more than 75% of them singletons; the top ten hold around an eighth. The sample comprised peripheral blood. Receptors were obtained from a human donor with acute or convalescent COVID-19. The donor label of this sample is uncertain. Both conserved end residues are part of each CDR3. The order of the fields is clone size, D gene, J gene, V gene, CDR3 protein, CDR3 DNA. A D gene is named only where the DNA matches it firmly. Only part of the rows carry a size: once, few, many, or a class if the clone is expanded.

clone_size: -
d_call: -
j_call: TRBJ2-2
v_call: TRBV3-1/TRBV3-2
cdr3_aa: CASAAGFNTGELFF
cdr3_nt: TGTGCCAGCGCCGCGGGATTCAACACCGGGGAGCTGTTTTTT

clone_size: -
d_call: TRBD1
j_call: TRBJ1-2
v_call: TRBV27
cdr3_aa: CASSSWTGSGYTF
cdr3_nt: TGTGCCAGCAGTTCGTGGACAGGTAGCGGCTACACCTTC

clone_size: -
d_call: -
j_call: TRBJ1-3
v_call: TRBV9
cdr3_aa: CASSVAGGFSGNTIYF
cdr3_nt: TGTGCCAGCAGCGTAGCGGGGGGTTTTTCGGGAAACACCATATATTTT

clone_size: -
d_call: -
j_call: TRBJ1-5
v_call: TRBV28
cdr3_aa: CASSFQGSGNQPQHF
cdr3_nt: TGTGCCAGCAGTTTCCAGGGAAGTGGCAATCAGCCCCAGCATTTT

clone_size: -
d_call: TRBD1
j_call: TRBJ2-3
v_call: TRBV15
cdr3_aa: CATSRAGQGGQYF
cdr3_nt: TGTGCCACCAGCAGGGCCGGACAGGGGGGGCAGTATTTT

clone_size: -
d_call: -
j_call: TRBJ2-7
v_call: TRBV11-2
cdr3_aa: CASSFGGGSDEQYF
cdr3_nt: TGTGCCAGCAGCTTTGGGGGCGGGTCGGACGAGCAGTACTTC

clone_size: -
d_call: -
j_call: TRBJ1-2
v_call: TRBV28
cdr3_aa: CASSFPPPDYGYTF
cdr3_nt: TGTGCCAGCAGTTTTCCCCCCCCGGACTATGGCTACACCTTC

clone_size: -
d_call: TRBD1
j_call: TRBJ2-1
v_call: TRBV24-1
cdr3_aa: CATSDGTVYNEQFF
cdr3_nt: TGTGCCACCAGTGATGGGACAGTCTACAATGAGCAGTTCTTC

clone_size: few
d_call: TRBD2
j_call: TRBJ2-3
v_call: TRBV11-2
cdr3_aa: CASSSGDFPGGQYF
cdr3_nt: TGTGCCAGCTCCTCAGGCGACTTCCCGGGGGGGCAGTATTTT

clone_size: -
d_call: -
j_call: TRBJ2-2
v_call: TRBV18
cdr3_aa: CASSPGAANTGELFF
cdr3_nt: TGTGCCAGCTCACCGGGAGCAGCGAACACCGGGGAGCTGTTTTTT

clone_size: -
d_call: -
j_call: TRBJ2-1
v_call: TRBV9
cdr3_aa: CASSVGWRSYNEQFF
cdr3_nt: TGTGCCAGCAGCGTAGGGTGGAGGTCCTACAATGAGCAGTTCTTC

clone_size: -
d_call: -
j_call: TRBJ2-7
v_call: TRBV28
cdr3_aa: CASSFLTLSYEQYF
cdr3_nt: TGTGCCAGCAGTTTTCTAACCCTCTCCTACGAGCAGTACTTC

clone_size: -
d_call: -
j_call: TRBJ1-1
v_call: TRBV4-2
cdr3_aa: CASSQDTFRGPEAFF
cdr3_nt: TGTGCCAGCAGCCAAGACACCTTCCGGGGTCCTGAAGCTTTCTTT

clone_size: -
d_call: -
j_call: TRBJ2-2
v_call: TRBV7-6
cdr3_aa: CASSLFPQNTGELFF
cdr3_nt: TGTGCCAGCAGCTTGTTCCCCCAGAACACCGGGGAGCTGTTTTTT

clone_size: -
d_call: -
j_call: TRBJ2-3
v_call: TRBV9
cdr3_aa: CASSVAEETGADTQYF
cdr3_nt: TGTGCCAGCAGCGTGGCCGAGGAGACCGGAGCAGATACGCAGTATTTT

clone_size: -
d_call: -
j_call: TRBJ1-5
v_call: TRBV5-1
cdr3_aa: CASSFPPLSNQPQHF
cdr3_nt: TGCGCCAGCAGCTTCCCCCCGCTATCGAATCAGCCCCAGCATTTT

clone_size: -
d_call: -
j_call: TRBJ2-1
v_call: TRBV7-9
cdr3_aa: CASSLIQRGYNEQFF
cdr3_nt: TGTGCCAGCAGCTTGATACAGCGAGGGTACAATGAGCAGTTCTTC

clone_size: -
d_call: TRBD1
j_call: TRBJ1-2
v_call: TRBV3-1/TRBV3-2
cdr3_aa: CASSRSDRGVYGYTF
cdr3_nt: TGTGCCAGCAGTCGTTCGGACAGGGGGGTCTATGGCTACACCTTC

clone_size: -
d_call: -
j_call: TRBJ1-1
v_call: TRBV12-3/TRBV12-4
cdr3_aa: CASSSRGPYEAFF
cdr3_nt: TGTGCCAGCAGTAGCAGGGGCCCCTATGAAGCTTTCTTT